The following is a TCR beta chain sequence with its context. Its antigen remains unknown. As every portion of the isolated RNA was reverse transcribed, the sequencing read expressed TCRB transcripts. Sequenced by immunoSEQ multiplex PCR; TCRdb stores in-frame clones only, minus some. The top ten clones hold 0.053% of a sample with 250,000 or so clones, about 70% of them seen once. This sample stems from a study of beta chain features in type 1 diabetes. Regarding the study as a whole: The naive, central memory and Treg TCRB repertoires of patients appeared to be more similar to one another than those of healthy donors. In all four CD4+ subsets, TCRB CDR3 length was significantly, moderately reduced in type 1 diabetes.

This clonotype originated in a man younger than 45 in good health. Material: naive CD4+ T cells from blood.

DNA for the CDR3: TGCAGCGTTTTCTGGAGGGGGTTGGAGACCCAGTACTTC. Translation gives CSVFWRGLETQYF. The chain links TRBV29-1 to TRBJ2-5; D might be TRBD1 or TRBD2, each matching 6 bases. This CDR3 is built from 13 residues. Germline lookup yields CDR1 SQVTM and CDR2 ANQGSEA. Between the trimmed V and J ends, which lost 5 bases and 5 bases, there was a span of 15 bases.